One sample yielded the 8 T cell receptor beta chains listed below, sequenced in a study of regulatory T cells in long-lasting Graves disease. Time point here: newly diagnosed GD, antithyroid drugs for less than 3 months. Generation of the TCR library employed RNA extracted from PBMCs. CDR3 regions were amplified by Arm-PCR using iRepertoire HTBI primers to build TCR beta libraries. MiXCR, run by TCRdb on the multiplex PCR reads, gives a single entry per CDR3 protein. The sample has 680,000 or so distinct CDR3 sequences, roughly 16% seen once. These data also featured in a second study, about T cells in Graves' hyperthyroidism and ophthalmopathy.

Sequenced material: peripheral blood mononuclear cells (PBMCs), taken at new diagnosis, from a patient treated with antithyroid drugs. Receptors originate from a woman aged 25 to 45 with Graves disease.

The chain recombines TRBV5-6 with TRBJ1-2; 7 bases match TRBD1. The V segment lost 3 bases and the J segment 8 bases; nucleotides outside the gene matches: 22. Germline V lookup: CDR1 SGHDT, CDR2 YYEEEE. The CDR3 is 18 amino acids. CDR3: CASSSPVWGTALGRGYTF. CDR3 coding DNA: TGTGCCAGCAGCTCACCGGTGTGGGGGACAGCCCTCGGTCGGGGCTACACCTTC.

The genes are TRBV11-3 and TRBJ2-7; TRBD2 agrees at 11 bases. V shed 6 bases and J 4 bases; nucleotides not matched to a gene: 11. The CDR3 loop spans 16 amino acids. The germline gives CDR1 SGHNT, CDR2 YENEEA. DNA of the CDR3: TGTGCCAGCAGGACCCCCGGGACTAGCGGAAGATACGAGCAGTACTTC. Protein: CASRTPGTSGRYEQYF.

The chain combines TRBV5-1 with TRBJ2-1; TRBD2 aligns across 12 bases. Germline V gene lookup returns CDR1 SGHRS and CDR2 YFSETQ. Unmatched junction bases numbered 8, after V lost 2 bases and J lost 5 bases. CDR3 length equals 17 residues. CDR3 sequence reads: CASSFGSLAGGNNEQFF. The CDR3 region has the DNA TGCGCCAGCAGCTTTGGATCTCTAGCGGGAGGGAACAATGAGCAGTTCTTC.

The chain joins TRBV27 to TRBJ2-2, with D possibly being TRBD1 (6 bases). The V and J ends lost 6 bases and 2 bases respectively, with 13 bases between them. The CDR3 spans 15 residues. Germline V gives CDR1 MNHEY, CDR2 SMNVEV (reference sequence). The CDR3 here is CASRPGTLNTGELFF. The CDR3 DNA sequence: TGTGCCAGCAGGCCCGGGACACTAAACACCGGGGAGCTGTTTTTT.

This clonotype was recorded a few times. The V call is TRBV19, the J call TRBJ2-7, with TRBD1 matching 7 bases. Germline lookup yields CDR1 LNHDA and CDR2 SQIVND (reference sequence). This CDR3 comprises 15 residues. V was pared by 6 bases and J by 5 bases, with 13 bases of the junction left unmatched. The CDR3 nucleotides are TGTGCCAGTAGCCCTACCGGGACAGTATTTCACGAGCAGTACTTC. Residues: CASSPTGTVFHEQYF.

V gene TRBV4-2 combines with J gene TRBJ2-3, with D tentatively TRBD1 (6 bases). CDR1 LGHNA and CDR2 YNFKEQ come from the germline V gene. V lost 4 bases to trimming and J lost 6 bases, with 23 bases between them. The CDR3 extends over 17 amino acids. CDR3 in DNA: TGTGCCAGCAGCCTAATCGCGCAGGGGCGGAGTATGGATACGCAGTATTTT. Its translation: CASSLIAQGRSMDTQYF.

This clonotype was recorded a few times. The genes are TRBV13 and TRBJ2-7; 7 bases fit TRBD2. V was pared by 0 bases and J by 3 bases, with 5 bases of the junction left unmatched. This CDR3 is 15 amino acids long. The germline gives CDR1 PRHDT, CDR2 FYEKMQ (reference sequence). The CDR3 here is CASSLGVQRGYEQYF. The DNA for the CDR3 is TGTGCCAGCAGCTTAGGCGTTCAGCGGGGCTACGAGCAGTACTTC.

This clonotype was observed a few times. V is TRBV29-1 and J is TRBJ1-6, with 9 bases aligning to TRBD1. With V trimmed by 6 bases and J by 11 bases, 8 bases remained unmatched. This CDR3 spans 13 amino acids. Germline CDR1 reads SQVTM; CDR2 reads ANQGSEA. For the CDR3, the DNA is TGCAGCGTGCAGGACAGGGGTACGACACCCCTCCACTTT. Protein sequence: CSVQDRGTTPLHF.